The 13 T cell receptor beta chains below come from one sample, sequenced in a study of blood T cells in healthy people across ages. Together with a sample-barcoded 5' primer, a J-beta primer mix was included in a second PCR lasting 7 to 11 cycles. TCRdb ran MiXCR on the 5' RACE reads and lists one entry per CDR3 protein. This sample carries 1.5 million to 2 million distinct CDR3 sequences, roughly 27% of them seen once, and the ten largest clones take 7.7%. Material: blood. These receptors all come from a woman in her thirties in good health.

This rearrangement joins TRBV20-1 to TRBJ2-7; 10 bases agree with TRBD1. This CDR3 contains 14 residues. V dropped 3 bases and J dropped 1; count of bases not matched to a gene: 3. The V gene's germline CDR1 is DFQATT and CDR2 SNEGSKA (reference sequence). The CDR3 reads CSARWTGGSYEQYF. The CDR3 DNA is TGCAGTGCTAGGTGGACAGGGGGTTCCTACGAGCAGTACTTC.

The rearrangement uses TRBV12-5 and TRBJ1-5; D may be TRBD1 (6 bases). The V gene lost 10 bases and the J gene lost 0 bases, with 13 bases spanning the gap. Germline CDR1 is LGHNT and CDR2 is FRNRAP. The CDR3 runs to 14 residues. The CDR3 sequence: CATERTASNQPQHF. The DNA for the CDR3 is TGTGCTACGGAACGGACAGCTAGCAATCAGCCCCAGCATTTT.

The chain carries TRBV5-5 and TRBJ2-4, with TRBD1 matching over 8 bases. Germline V gene lookup returns CDR1 SGHKS and CDR2 YYEKEE (reference sequence). V gave up 1 base and J gave up 9 bases; unmatched junction bases: 9. The CDR3 is made up of 15 amino acids. In nucleotides, the CDR3 is TGTGCCAGCAGCTTGTTCCAGGGGGCTTTCGGCATTCAGTACTTC. Protein: CASSLFQGAFGIQYF.

The CDR3 spells CASSAPGPLDQPQHF. DNA of the CDR3: TGTGCCAGCAGTGCACCGGGCCCGTTGGACCAGCCCCAGCATTTT. This rearrangement joins TRBV12-3 or TRBV12-4 to TRBJ1-5; D is uncertain. Trimming left V 5 bases short and J 7 bases short, with 18 bases between. The CDR3 runs 15 residues.

This clonotype came up a few times. The chain is built from TRBV7-8 and TRBJ2-3, with TRBD2 matching over 9 bases. With V trimmed by 4 bases and J by 5 bases, 7 bases remained unmatched. Germline values: CDR1 SGHVS, CDR2 FQNEAQ. The CDR3 runs 15 residues. The CDR3 DNA reads TGTGCCAGCAGCTATAGCGGGAGCGGGATAGATACGCAGTATTTT. Amino acids: CASSYSGSGIDTQYF.

Only a few counts were recorded for this clonotype. This chain links TRBV7-2 with TRBJ2-3; D is possibly TRBD1 or TRBD2 (5 bases each). This CDR3 region has 13 residues. Germline V lookup: CDR1 SGHTA, CDR2 FQGNSA. Between the trimmed V and J ends, which lost 5 bases and 8 bases, there was a span of 14 bases. The CDR3 sequence: CASSEGTRGTQYF. The CDR3 bases are TGTGCCAGCAGCGAAGGGACGAGGGGTACGCAGTATTTT.

This clonotype occurred a few times. This chain links TRBV7-4 with TRBJ1-4; 7 positions agree with TRBD1. Germline values: CDR1 SGHVT, CDR2 SQSDAQ. V lost 3 bases to trimming and J lost 3 bases; unmatched junction nucleotides: 10. This CDR3 has 17 residues. CDR3 loop: CASSFKRPTGPNEKLFF. DNA of the CDR3: TGTGCCAGCAGCTTTAAGAGGCCGACAGGGCCTAATGAAAAACTGTTTTTT.

This chain links TRBV12-3 or TRBV12-4 with TRBJ1-2; D unresolved. The V end lost 2 bases, the J end lost 5 bases, and 15 bases lay between the germline ends. CDR3 size: 15 residues. The CDR3 region is CASSLSPDARYGYTF. In nucleotides, the CDR3 is TGTGCCAGCAGTTTATCTCCGGACGCCCGGTATGGCTACACCTTC.

The chain joins TRBV7-9 to TRBJ2-7; D possibly corresponds to TRBD1 (6 bases). V was pared by 5 bases and J by 1 base, with 12 bases between. The V gene's germline CDR1 is SEHNR and CDR2 FQNEAQ (reference sequence). This CDR3 has 14 amino acids. Here the CDR3 reads CASSDRTTSYEQYF. CDR3 sequence (DNA): TGTGCCAGCAGCGACAGGACAACGTCCTACGAGCAGTACTTC.

This clonotype has ten or more counts. J is TRBJ2-7 and V is TRBV29-1; 7 nucleotides match TRBD1. Unmatched junction bases numbered 6, after V lost 7 bases and J lost 0 bases. The CDR3 runs 13 residues. The germline V gene encodes CDR1 SQVTM and CDR2 ANQGSEA. The CDR3 DNA reads as TGCAGCGCTGGGGACAGCTACTCCTACGAGCAGTACTTC. Translating it yields CSAGDSYSYEQYF.

The chain employs TRBV20-1 and TRBJ1-1, with a tentative D call TRBD1 (5 bases). V lost 0 bases and J 5 bases, leaving 16 bases between the germline ends. The CDR3 runs 15 residues. The germline gives CDR1 DFQATT, CDR2 SNEGSKA (reference sequence). CDR3 DNA sequence: TGCAGTGCTAGAGAGCTTACAGGAGGACAAACTGAAGCTTTCTTT. This gives the protein CSARELTGGQTEAFF.

V is TRBV20-1 and J is TRBJ1-2; TRBD1 agrees at 7 bases. The germline gives CDR1 DFQATT, CDR2 SNEGSKA (reference sequence). The CDR3 totals 15 residues. J lost 4 bases, V lost 3 bases, and 11 bases had no gene match. This CDR3 reads CSASPPGQITYGYTF. Here the CDR3 DNA reads TGCAGTGCTAGTCCTCCGGGACAGATTACCTATGGCTACACCTTC.

The chain recombines TRBV7-2 with TRBJ2-1; 13 bases align to TRBD2. The germline V gene encodes CDR1 SGHTA and CDR2 FQGNSA. J lost 6 bases, V lost 4 bases, and 9 bases had no gene match. This CDR3 spans 17 amino acids. CDR3: CTSSSTGTSGMSNEQFF. The CDR3 region has the DNA TGTACCAGCAGCTCGACCGGGACTAGCGGGATGAGCAATGAGCAGTTCTTC.